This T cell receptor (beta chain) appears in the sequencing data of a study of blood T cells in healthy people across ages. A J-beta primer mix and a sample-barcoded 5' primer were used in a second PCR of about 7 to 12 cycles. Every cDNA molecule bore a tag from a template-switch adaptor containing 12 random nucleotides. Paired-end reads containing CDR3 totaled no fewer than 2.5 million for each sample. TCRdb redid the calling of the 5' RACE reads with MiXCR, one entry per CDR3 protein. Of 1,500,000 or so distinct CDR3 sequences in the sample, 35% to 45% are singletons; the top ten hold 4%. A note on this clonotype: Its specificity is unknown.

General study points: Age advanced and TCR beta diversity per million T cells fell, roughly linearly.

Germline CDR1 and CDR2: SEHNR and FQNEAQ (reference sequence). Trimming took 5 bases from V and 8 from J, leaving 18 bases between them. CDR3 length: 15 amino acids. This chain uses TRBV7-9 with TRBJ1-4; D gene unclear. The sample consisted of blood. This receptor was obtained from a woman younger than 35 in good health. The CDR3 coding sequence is TGTGCCAGCAGCGCCAGAAGGGTTGTCGAGGAAAAACTGTTTTTT. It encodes CASSARRVVEEKLFF.